Each of the 12 T cell receptor beta chains below was sequenced from the same sample in a study of identical twins. TCRdb called the 5' RACE reads again in MiXCR, with one record for every CDR3 protein. The data show some 730,000 distinct CDR3 sequences, with 15% to 20% seen just once and around 12% held by the top ten. These data were also reused for a study on T cells expressing NK-cell markers.

Sequencing was carried out using PBMCs. These receptor sequences come from a woman between 18 and 30 years old in good health.

This clonotype has more than one count but fewer than ten. The J gene is TRBJ2-7, the V gene TRBV5-6; no reliable D call. The germline CDR1 and CDR2 sequences are SGHDT and YYEEEE. Trimming shortened V by 0 bases and J by 7 bases, and 8 bases separated the two germline ends. This CDR3 spans 12 amino acids. CDR3 bases: TGTGCCAGCAGCTTGGGGCCATCTGAGCAGTACTTC. Its protein is CASSLGPSEQYF.

In its sample, this clonotype was seen a few times. This chain joins TRBV4-3 and TRBJ2-7; 7 bases fit TRBD2. Germline V lookup: CDR1 LGHNA, CDR2 YSLEER. Trimming at V came to 0 bases and at J to 4 bases, leaving 3 bases not matched to a gene. The CDR3 runs to 14 residues. In DNA form, the CDR3 reads TGCGCCAGCAGCCAAGAGGACGGGGGGTACGAGCAGTACTTC. Protein sequence: CASSQEDGGYEQYF.

This clonotype was seen a few times. The rearrangement links TRBV5-1 to TRBJ2-1; TRBD2 matches 10 bases. The ends lost 4 bases at V and 6 bases at J; junction bases unmatched: 13. The CDR3 has 17 residues. Germline V lookup: CDR1 SGHRS, CDR2 YFSETQ. CDR3 amino acids: CASSVSSRLAGPNEQFF. Written as DNA, the CDR3 is TGCGCCAGCAGCGTATCGTCTCGACTAGCGGGTCCCAATGAGCAGTTCTTC.

This clonotype was seen more than once but under ten times. Sequence at one end of the junction differs from germline and may be a read error. The gene calls are TRBV7-7 and TRBJ2-2; TRBD2 is a possible D gene (6 bases). Germline V gene data show CDR1 as SSHAT and CDR2 as FNYEAQ (reference sequence). The CDR3 contains 16 residues. CDR3 in amino acids: CASSVSWTTNTGELFF. CDR3 bases: TGTGCTAGCAGCGTTTCATGGACTACGAACACCGGGGAGCTGTTTTTT.

The gene calls are TRBV29-1 and TRBJ2-1; the match to TRBD2 covers 10 bases. The V gene end was trimmed by 0 bases and the J gene end by 6 bases; junction bases not matched to a gene: 8. Germline lookup yields CDR1 SQVTM and CDR2 ANQGSEA. The CDR3 totals 16 residues. The CDR3 bases are TGCAGCGTTGAAGATTCCACAACTAGCGGGACCAATGAGCAGTTCTTC. Its translation: CSVEDSTTSGTNEQFF.

This clonotype was detected only a few times. The V gene is TRBV10-3, the J gene TRBJ2-2; 8 bases are shared with TRBD1. V gave up 8 bases and J gave up 2 bases; unmatched junction bases: 7. CDR3 length: 15 amino acids. Germline V gene sequence: CDR1 ENHRY, CDR2 SYGVKD. CDR3 DNA: TGTGCCATCCGCGGACAGGGAACTAACACCGGGGAGCTGTTTTTT. Protein sequence: CAIRGQGTNTGELFF.

This clonotype was found a few times. The V and J genes are TRBV12-3 or TRBV12-4 and TRBJ1-1; tentative D call: TRBD1 (5 bases). Trimming stripped 4 bases from V and 4 bases from J, with 16 bases between. This CDR3 contains 15 residues. CDR3 sequence reads: CASSSRTRIGTEAFF. DNA of the CDR3: TGTGCCAGCAGTTCACGGACAAGAATTGGCACTGAAGCTTTCTTT.

Only a few counts were recorded for this clonotype. CDR3 in DNA: TGTGCCAGCAGCCGGCTAGCGGGAGGCTCCTACAATGAGCAGTTCTTC. Protein sequence: CASSRLAGGSYNEQFF. The chain couples TRBV11-2 to TRBJ2-1; 11 nucleotides align to TRBD2. This CDR3 has 16 residues. Germline V gives CDR1 SGHAT, CDR2 FQNNGV. Losses at the gene ends were 5 bases for V and 0 bases for J; bases not matched to a gene: 3.

This clonotype was seen many times. This chain joins TRBV5-1 and TRBJ2-7; D is uncertain. CDR3 length: 13 amino acids. Looked up from germline, CDR1 is SGHRS and CDR2 is YFSETQ. The V end lost 4 bases, the J end lost 4 bases, and 12 bases lay between the germline ends. As DNA, the CDR3 is TGCGCCAGCAGCCGAAACAAAGATTACGAGCAGTACTTC. The encoded protein is CASSRNKDYEQYF.

The rearrangement joins TRBV29-1 to TRBJ1-1; D is unclear. Germline V CDR1 and CDR2: SQVTM, ANQGSEA. The CDR3 length is 15 residues. Trimming removed 1 base from V and 1 base from J, with 13 bases in between. This CDR3 is CSVEVAPSGNTEAFF. The CDR3 bases are TGCAGCGTTGAAGTGGCTCCCTCCGGGAACACTGAAGCTTTCTTT.

This clonotype turned up a few times. The V gene is TRBV3-1, the J gene TRBJ1-1; D is uncertain. This CDR3 is 11 amino acids long. Germline-derived CDR1 and CDR2 are LGHDT and YNNKEL (reference sequence). Trimming cost V 6 bases and J 5 bases, with 7 bases left between them. The chain's CDR3 is CASRGITEAFF. CDR3 sequence (DNA): TGTGCCAGCAGAGGGATTACTGAAGCTTTCTTT. Drawing the rest from reference TRBV3-1 and TRBJ1-1, the complete variable domain is DTAVSQTPKYLVTQMGNDKSIKCEQNLGHDTMYWYKQDSKKFLKIMFSYNNKELIINETVPNRFSPKSPDKAHLNLHINSLELGDSAVYFCASRGITEAFFGQGTRLTVV.

This chain links TRBV9 with TRBJ2-1; possibly TRBD2 for D (5 bases). The germline V gene encodes CDR1 SGDLS and CDR2 YYNGEE. The CDR3 is 16 residues long. V was cut by 0 bases and J by 3 bases, with 13 bases left in between. The CDR3 loop is CASSVGMASSYNEQFF. CDR3 coding DNA: TGTGCCAGCAGCGTAGGAATGGCTAGCAGCTACAATGAGCAGTTCTTC.